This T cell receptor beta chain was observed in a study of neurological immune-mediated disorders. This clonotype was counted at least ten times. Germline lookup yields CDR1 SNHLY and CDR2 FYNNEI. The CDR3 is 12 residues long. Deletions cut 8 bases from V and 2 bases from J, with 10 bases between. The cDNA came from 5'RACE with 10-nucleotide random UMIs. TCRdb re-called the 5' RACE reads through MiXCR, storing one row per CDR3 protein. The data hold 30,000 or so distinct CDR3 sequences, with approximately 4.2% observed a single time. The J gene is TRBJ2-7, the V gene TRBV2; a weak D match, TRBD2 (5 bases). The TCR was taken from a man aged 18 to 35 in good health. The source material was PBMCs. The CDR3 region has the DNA TGTGCCAGCGGACGGGATACCTACGAGCAGTACTTC. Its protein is CASGRDTYEQYF.